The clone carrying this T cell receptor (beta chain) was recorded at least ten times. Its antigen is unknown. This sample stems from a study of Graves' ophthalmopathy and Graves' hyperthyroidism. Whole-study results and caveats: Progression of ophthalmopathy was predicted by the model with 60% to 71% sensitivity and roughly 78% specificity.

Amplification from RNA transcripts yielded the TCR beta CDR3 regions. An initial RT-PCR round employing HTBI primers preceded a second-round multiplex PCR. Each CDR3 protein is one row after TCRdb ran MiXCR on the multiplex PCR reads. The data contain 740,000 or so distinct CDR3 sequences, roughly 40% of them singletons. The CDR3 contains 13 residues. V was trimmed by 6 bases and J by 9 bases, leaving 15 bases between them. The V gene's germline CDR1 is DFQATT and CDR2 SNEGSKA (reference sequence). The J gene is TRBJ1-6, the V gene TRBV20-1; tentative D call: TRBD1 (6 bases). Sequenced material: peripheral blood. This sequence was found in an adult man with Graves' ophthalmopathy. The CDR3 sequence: CSAGGQGTSPLHF. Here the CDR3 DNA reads TGCAGTGCAGGTGGGCAGGGGACTTCACCCCTCCACTTT.